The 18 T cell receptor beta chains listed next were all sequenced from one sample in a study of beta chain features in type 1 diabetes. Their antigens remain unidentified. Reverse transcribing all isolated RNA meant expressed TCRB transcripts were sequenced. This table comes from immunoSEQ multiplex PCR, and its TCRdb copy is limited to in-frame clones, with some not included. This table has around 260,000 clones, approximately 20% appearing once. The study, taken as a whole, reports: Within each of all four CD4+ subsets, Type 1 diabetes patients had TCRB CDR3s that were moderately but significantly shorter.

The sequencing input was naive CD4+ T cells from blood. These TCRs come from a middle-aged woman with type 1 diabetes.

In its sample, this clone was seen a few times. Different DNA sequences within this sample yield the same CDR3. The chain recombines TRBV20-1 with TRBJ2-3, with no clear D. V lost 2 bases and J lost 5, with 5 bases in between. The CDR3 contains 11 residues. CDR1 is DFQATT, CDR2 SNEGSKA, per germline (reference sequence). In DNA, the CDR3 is TGCAGTGCTAGACGAGAAGATACGCAGTATTTT. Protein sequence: CSARREDTQYF.

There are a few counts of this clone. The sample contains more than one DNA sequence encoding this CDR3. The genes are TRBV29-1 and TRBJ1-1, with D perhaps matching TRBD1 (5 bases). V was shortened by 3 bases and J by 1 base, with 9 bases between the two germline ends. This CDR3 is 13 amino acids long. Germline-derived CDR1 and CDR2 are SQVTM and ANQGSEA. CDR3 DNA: TGCAGCGTTGAGGAAACAGGGAACACTGAAGCTTTCTTT. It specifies CSVEETGNTEAFF.

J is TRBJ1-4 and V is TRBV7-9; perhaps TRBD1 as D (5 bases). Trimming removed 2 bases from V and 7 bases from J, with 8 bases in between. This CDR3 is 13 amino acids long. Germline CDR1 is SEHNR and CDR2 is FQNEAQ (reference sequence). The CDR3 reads CASSLSGGEKLFF. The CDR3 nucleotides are TGTGCCAGCAGCTTATCGGGGGGTGAAAAACTGTTTTTT.

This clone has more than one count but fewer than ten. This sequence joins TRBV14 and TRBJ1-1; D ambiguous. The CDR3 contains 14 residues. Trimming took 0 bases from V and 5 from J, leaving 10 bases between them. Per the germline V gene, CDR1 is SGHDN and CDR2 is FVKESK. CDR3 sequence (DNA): TGTGCCAGCAGCCAAGAAGGCGGTTGGACTGAAGCTTTCTTT. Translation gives CASSQEGGWTEAFF. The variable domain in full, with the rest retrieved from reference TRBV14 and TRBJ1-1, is EAGVTQFPSHSVIEKGQTVTLRCDPISGHDNLYWYRRVMGKEIKFLLHFVKESKQDESGMPNNRFLAERTGGTYSTLKVQPAELEDSGVYFCASSQEGGWTEAFFGQGTRLTVV.

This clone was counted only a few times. The CDR3 reads CASSSHIAVNTGELFF. For the CDR3, the DNA is TGTGCCAGCAGCTCCCACATAGCAGTGAACACCGGGGAGCTGTTTTTT. This chain uses TRBV7-8 with TRBJ2-2; no firm D call. The V end lost 4 bases, the J end lost 1 base, and 13 bases lay between the germline ends. The length of the CDR3 is 16 residues. The V gene's germline CDR1 is SGHVS and CDR2 FQNEAQ.

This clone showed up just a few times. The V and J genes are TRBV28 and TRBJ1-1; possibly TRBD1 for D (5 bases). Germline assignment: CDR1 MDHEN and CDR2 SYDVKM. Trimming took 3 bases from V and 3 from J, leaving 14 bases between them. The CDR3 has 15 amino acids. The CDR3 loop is CASSLTQGWDTEAFF. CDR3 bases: TGTGCCAGCAGTTTGACTCAGGGATGGGACACTGAAGCTTTCTTT.

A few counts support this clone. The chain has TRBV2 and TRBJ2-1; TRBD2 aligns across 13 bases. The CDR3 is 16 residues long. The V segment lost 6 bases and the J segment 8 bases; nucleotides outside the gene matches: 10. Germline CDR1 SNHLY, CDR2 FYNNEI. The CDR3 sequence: CASRKTSGGPRDEQFF. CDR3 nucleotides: TGTGCCAGCAGAAAGACTAGCGGGGGGCCGAGGGATGAGCAGTTCTTC.

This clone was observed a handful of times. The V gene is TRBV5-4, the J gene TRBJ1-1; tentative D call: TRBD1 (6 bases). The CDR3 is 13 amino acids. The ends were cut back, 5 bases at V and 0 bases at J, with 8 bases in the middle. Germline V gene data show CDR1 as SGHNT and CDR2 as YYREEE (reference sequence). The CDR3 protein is CASSRTVNTEAFF. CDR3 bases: TGTGCCAGCAGTAGGACAGTGAACACTGAAGCTTTCTTT. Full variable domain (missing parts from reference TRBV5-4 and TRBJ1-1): ETGVTQSPTHLIKTRGQQVTLRCSSQSGHNTVSWYQQALGQGPQFIFQYYREEENGRGNFPPRFSGLQFPNYSSELNVNALELDDSALYLCASSRTVNTEAFFGQGTRLTVV.

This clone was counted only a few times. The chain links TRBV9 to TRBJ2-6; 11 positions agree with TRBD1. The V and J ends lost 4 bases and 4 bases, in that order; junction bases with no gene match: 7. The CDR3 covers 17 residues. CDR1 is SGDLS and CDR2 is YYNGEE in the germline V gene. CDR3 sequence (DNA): TGTGCCAGCAGCATAGGACAGGGGGCGAACGGGGCCAACGTCCTGACTTTC. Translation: CASSIGQGANGANVLTF.

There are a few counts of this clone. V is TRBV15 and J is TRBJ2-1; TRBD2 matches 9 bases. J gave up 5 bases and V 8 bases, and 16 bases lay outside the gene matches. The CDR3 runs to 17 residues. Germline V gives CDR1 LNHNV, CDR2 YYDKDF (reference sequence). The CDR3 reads CATSERRASGADNEQFF. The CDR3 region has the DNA TGTGCCACCTCTGAAAGGAGGGCTAGCGGGGCCGACAATGAGCAGTTCTTC. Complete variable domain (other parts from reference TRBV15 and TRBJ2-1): DAMVIQNPRYQVTQFGKPVTLSCSQTLNHNVMYWYQQKSSQAPKLLFHYYDKDFNNEADTPDNFQSRRPNTSFCFLDIRSPGLGDTAMYLCATSERRASGADNEQFFGPGTRLTVL.

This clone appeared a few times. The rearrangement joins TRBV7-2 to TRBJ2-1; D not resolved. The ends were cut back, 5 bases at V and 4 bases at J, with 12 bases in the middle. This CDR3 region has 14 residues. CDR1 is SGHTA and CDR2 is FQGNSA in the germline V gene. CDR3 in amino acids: CASSRPQLYNEQFF. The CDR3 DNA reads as TGTGCCAGCAGCCGGCCACAGCTGTACAATGAGCAGTTCTTC.

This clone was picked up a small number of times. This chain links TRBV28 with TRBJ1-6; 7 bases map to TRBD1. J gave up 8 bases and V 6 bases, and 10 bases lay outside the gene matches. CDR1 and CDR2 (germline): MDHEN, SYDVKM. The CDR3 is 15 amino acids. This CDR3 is CASSQNRGYDSPLHF. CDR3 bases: TGTGCCAGCAGCCAGAACAGGGGTTATGATTCACCCCTCCACTTT.

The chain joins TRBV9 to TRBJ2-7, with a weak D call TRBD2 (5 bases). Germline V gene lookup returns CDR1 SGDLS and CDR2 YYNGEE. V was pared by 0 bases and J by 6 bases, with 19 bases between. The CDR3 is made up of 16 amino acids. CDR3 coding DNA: TGTGCCAGCAGCGTAGATGGGAGACTGTATGGGAGCGAGCAGTACTTC. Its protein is CASSVDGRLYGSEQYF.

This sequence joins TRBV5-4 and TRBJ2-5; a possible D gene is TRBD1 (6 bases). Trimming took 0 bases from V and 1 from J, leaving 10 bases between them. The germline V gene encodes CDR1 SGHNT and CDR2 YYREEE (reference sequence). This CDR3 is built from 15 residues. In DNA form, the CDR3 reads TGTGCCAGCAGCTTGGACAGGGCGCCCCAAGAGACCCAGTACTTC. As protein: CASSLDRAPQETQYF.

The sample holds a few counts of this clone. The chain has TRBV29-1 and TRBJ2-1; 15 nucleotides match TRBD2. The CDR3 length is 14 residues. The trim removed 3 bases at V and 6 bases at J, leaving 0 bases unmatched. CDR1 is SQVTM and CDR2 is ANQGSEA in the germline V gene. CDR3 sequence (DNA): TGCAGCGTTGAGGGACTAGCGGGAGGCAATGAGCAGTTCTTC. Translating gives CSVEGLAGGNEQFF.

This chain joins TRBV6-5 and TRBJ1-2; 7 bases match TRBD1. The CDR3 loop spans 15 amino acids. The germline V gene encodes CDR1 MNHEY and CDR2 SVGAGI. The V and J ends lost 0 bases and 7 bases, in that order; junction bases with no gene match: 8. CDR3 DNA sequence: TGTGCCAGCAGTTACTCATACCGGGACAGAAGTGGCTACACCTTC. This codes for CASSYSYRDRSGYTF.

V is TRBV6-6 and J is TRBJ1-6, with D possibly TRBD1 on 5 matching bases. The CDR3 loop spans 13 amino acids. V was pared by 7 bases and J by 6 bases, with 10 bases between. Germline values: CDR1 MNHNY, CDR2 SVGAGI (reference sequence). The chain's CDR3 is CASIQQGNSPLHF. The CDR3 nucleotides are TGTGCCAGCATCCAGCAGGGTAATTCACCCCTCCACTTT.

The CDR3 DNA reads as TGTGCCAGCAGCTTACCCGGGACAGCGGAGACCCAGTACTTC. It yields the protein CASSLPGTAETQYF. This chain joins TRBV9 and TRBJ2-5; 7 bases fit TRBD1. The CDR3 consists of 14 residues. J lost 5 bases, V lost 4 bases, and 8 bases had no gene match. Germline assignment: CDR1 SGDLS and CDR2 YYNGEE.